Each of the 28 T cell receptor beta chains below was sequenced from the same sample in a study of blood T cell repertoires in COVID-19. TCRdb keeps only in-frame clones here, not all; method: immunoSEQ multiplex PCR. This table holds approximately 75,000 clones, more than 85% found once. Specimen: peripheral blood. All receptors come from a man in his sixties with acute or convalescent COVID-19.

The rearrangement joins TRBV10-3 to TRBJ2-3, with 8 bases matching TRBD2. The CDR3 extends over 16 amino acids. V trimming: 3 bases; J trimming: 1 base; junction bases outside the gene matches: 6. The germline V gene has CDR1 ENHRY and CDR2 SYGVKD. CDR3 sequence (DNA): TGTGCCATCAGTGATGTCAAGACTAGCGGCACAGATACGCAGTATTTT. Protein sequence: CAISDVKTSGTDTQYF.

This chain connects TRBV27 to TRBJ1-2; 8 bases are shared with TRBD1. Germline V gene data show CDR1 as MNHEY and CDR2 as SMNVEV (reference sequence). The CDR3 consists of 15 residues. Losses at the gene ends were 5 bases for V and 0 bases for J; bases not matched to a gene: 5. The CDR3 DNA reads as TGTGCCAGCAGTAAGGACAGGGTCCCTAACTATGGCTACACCTTC. This encodes CASSKDRVPNYGYTF.

The V and J genes are TRBV14 and TRBJ2-7; possible D gene TRBD2, 5 bases. Germline V gene lookup returns CDR1 SGHDN and CDR2 FVKESK. V lost 0 bases, J lost 2 bases, and 11 bases lay in between. There are 15 residues in the CDR3. The CDR3 bases are TGTGCCAGCAGCCAAGAGGAGGCCTTGCCCTACGAGCAGTACTTC. It yields the protein CASSQEEALPYEQYF. Looking up the rest from reference TRBV14 and TRBJ2-7 gives the full variable domain: EAGVTQFPSHSVIEKGQTVTLRCDPISGHDNLYWYRRVMGKEIKFLLHFVKESKQDESGMPNNRFLAERTGGTYSTLKVQPAELEDSGVYFCASSQEEALPYEQYFGPGTRLTVT.

V gene TRBV7-6 combines with J gene TRBJ1-1, with 9 nucleotides matching TRBD1. With 5 bases clipped from V and 4 bases from J, the junction kept 11 bases outside the gene matches. The CDR3 contains 16 residues. Germline V gene sequence: CDR1 SGHVS, CDR2 FNYEAQ. The CDR3 region has the DNA TGTGCCAGCAGCCCCAGAGGTGACAGGGGGGGCACTGAAGCTTTCTTT. The encoded protein is CASSPRGDRGGTEAFF.

This clone appeared a few times. V and J are TRBV6-5 and TRBJ1-1; 7 bases line up with TRBD1. CDR1 and CDR2 (germline): MNHEY, SVGAGI. The CDR3 extends over 13 amino acids. J was trimmed by 7 bases and V by 7 bases; bases with no gene match: 9. This CDR3 is CASIIRGSLEAFF. The DNA of the CDR3 is TGTGCCAGCATCATCAGGGGGTCTCTTGAAGCTTTCTTT.

The chain links TRBV2 to TRBJ2-2; a weak D match, TRBD2 (5 bases). There are 14 residues in the CDR3. Trimming removed 7 bases from V and 4 bases from J, with 13 bases in between. Per germline, CDR1 SNHLY and CDR2 FYNNEI. CDR3 region: CASTRMAGTGELFF. The CDR3 nucleotides are TGTGCCAGCACACGAATGGCGGGCACCGGGGAGCTGTTTTTT.

The V and J genes are TRBV19 and TRBJ2-2; the D gene is possibly TRBD2 (6 bases). CDR1 and CDR2 from the germline V gene are LNHDA and SQIVND (reference sequence). CDR3 length equals 15 residues. The germline V and J ends were trimmed by 3 bases and 7 bases, with 15 bases remaining between them. Here the CDR3 DNA reads TGTGCCAGTAGTATTACTACTCTAGCGATCGGGGAGCTGTTTTTT. As protein: CASSITTLAIGELFF.

The chain carries TRBV5-4 and TRBJ2-2; 10 bases match TRBD2. Germline V gene lookup returns CDR1 SGHNT and CDR2 YYREEE (reference sequence). The length of the CDR3 is 16 residues. V was pared by 4 bases and J by 1 base, with 4 bases of the junction left unmatched. In nucleotides, the CDR3 is TGTGCCAGCAGCCTTAGCGGGGGGATGAACACCGGGGAGCTGTTTTTT. Protein: CASSLSGGMNTGELFF.

This clone was observed a single time. The V call is TRBV7-3, the J call TRBJ2-4, with TRBD1 matching 10 bases. The ends lost 4 bases at V and 8 bases at J; junction bases unmatched: 5. The CDR3 consists of 14 residues. CDR1 and CDR2 (germline): SGHTA, FQGTGA. The CDR3 DNA follows: TGTGCCAGCAGCTGGACAGGGGGGGAGGACATTCAGTACTTC. This sequence encodes CASSWTGGEDIQYF.

This CDR3 reads CASGLGAGATGELFF. The DNA for the CDR3 is TGTGCTAGTGGTTTGGGGGCGGGAGCGACCGGGGAGCTGTTTTTT. This rearrangement joins TRBV12-5 to TRBJ2-2; 7 nucleotides line up with TRBD2. J was trimmed by 5 bases and V by 1 base; bases with no gene match: 4. The CDR3 is made up of 15 amino acids. Looked up from germline, CDR1 is LGHNT and CDR2 is FRNRAP. Looking up the rest from reference TRBV12-5 and TRBJ2-2 gives the full variable domain: DARVTQTPRHKVTEMGQEVTMRCQPILGHNTVFWYRQTMMQGLELLAYFRNRAPLDDSGMPKDRFSAEMPDATLATLKIQPSEPRDSAVYFCASGLGAGATGELFFGEGSRLTVL.

The chain is built from TRBV5-1 and TRBJ2-3; D remains ambiguous. Per the germline V gene, CDR1 is SGHRS and CDR2 is YFSETQ. Trimming removed 0 bases at V and 0 bases at J, with 14 bases between. The CDR3 sequence is 17 residues long. CDR3 sequence reads: CASSLDRGAGSTDTQYF. DNA for the CDR3: TGCGCCAGCAGCTTGGACCGCGGAGCTGGTAGCACAGATACGCAGTATTTT.

This chain connects TRBV6-5 to TRBJ1-2; D call uncertain. The CDR3 sequence is 13 residues long. The germline V gene encodes CDR1 MNHEY and CDR2 SVGAGI. V was clipped by 8 bases and J by 1 base, with 11 bases between them. The CDR3: CASSLADNYGYTF. Here the CDR3 DNA reads TGTGCCAGCTCCCTAGCAGATAACTATGGCTACACCTTC.

This rearrangement joins TRBV4-1 to TRBJ2-1; 9 bases agree with TRBD1. After removal of 5 bases from V and 2 bases from J, the junction contained 13 bases not matched to a gene. Germline CDR1 is MGHRA and CDR2 is YSYEKL. The CDR3 consists of 18 residues. The DNA for the CDR3 is TGCGCCAGCAGCAACCGACAGGGGGTCGGTCGGCCCTACAATGAGCAGTTCTTC. Amino acid sequence: CASSNRQGVGRPYNEQFF.

The chain carries TRBV7-9 and TRBJ1-2, with a weak D call TRBD1 (6 bases). Trimming removed 0 bases from V and 1 base from J, with 12 bases in between. From germline, CDR1 is SEHNR and CDR2 FQNEAQ (reference sequence). The CDR3 totals 16 residues. The CDR3 coding sequence is TGTGCCAGCAGCTTAGCTGGTGGGGGCCGTAACTATGGCTACACCTTC. Translating gives CASSLAGGGRNYGYTF.

V is TRBV19 and J is TRBJ1-1; 7 bases are shared with TRBD1. Germline CDR1 is LNHDA and CDR2 is SQIVND (reference sequence). This CDR3 is built from 13 residues. V dropped 7 bases and J dropped 5; count of bases not matched to a gene: 7. Written as DNA, the CDR3 is TGTGCCAGTAAGTACAGGGGTGAAACTGAAGCTTTCTTT. It translates to CASKYRGETEAFF.

This clone appeared a single time. J is TRBJ2-5 and V is TRBV20-1, with 9 bases matching TRBD2. In germline, CDR1 is DFQATT, CDR2 SNEGSKA (reference sequence). The V and J ends lost 2 bases and 14 bases, in that order; junction bases with no gene match: 6. CDR3 length: 11 amino acids. For the CDR3, the DNA is TGCAGTGCTAGAATTGGGACTAGCTTCTACTTC. This translates into CSARIGTSFYF.

This chain connects TRBV27 to TRBJ1-2; no clear D. The V end lost 5 bases, the J end lost 0 bases, and 10 bases lay between the germline ends. The germline gives CDR1 MNHEY, CDR2 SMNVEV (reference sequence). This CDR3 spans 14 amino acids. DNA of the CDR3: TGTGCCAGCAGTCACCGGGAAACTAACTATGGCTACACCTTC. It codes for CASSHRETNYGYTF.

This chain connects TRBV19 to TRBJ1-1, with TRBD1 matching over 8 bases. CDR3 length: 15 amino acids. The ends lost 5 bases at V and 1 base at J; junction bases unmatched: 6. Germline CDR1 LNHDA, CDR2 SQIVND (reference sequence). CDR3 coding DNA: TGTGCCAGTAGTCCATGGGACAGGAAGAACACTGAAGCTTTCTTT. Encoded protein: CASSPWDRKNTEAFF.

The J gene is TRBJ2-6, the V gene TRBV5-4, with D possibly matching TRBD2 (6 bases). Trimming shortened V by 0 bases and J by 0 bases, and 10 bases separated the two germline ends. The germline V gene has CDR1 SGHNT and CDR2 YYREEE (reference sequence). The CDR3 is made up of 17 amino acids. DNA of the CDR3: TGTGCCAGCAGCTTGGATGGACTAATCTCTGGGGCCAACGTCCTGACTTTC. Translation gives CASSLDGLISGANVLTF.

The chain couples TRBV5-6 to TRBJ1-6; 9 nucleotides line up with TRBD1. This CDR3 has 14 residues. CDR1 is SGHDT and CDR2 is YYEEEE in the germline V gene. Losses at the gene ends were 4 bases for V and 8 bases for J; bases not matched to a gene: 4. The CDR3 loop is CASSPDRGDSPLHF. The CDR3 coding sequence is TGTGCCAGCAGCCCGGACAGGGGCGATTCACCCCTCCACTTT.

The J gene is TRBJ2-1, the V gene TRBV24-1, with 10 bases matching TRBD2. J gave up 4 bases and V 0 bases, and 2 bases lay outside the gene matches. Germline V gene data show CDR1 as KGHDR and CDR2 as SFDVKD. The CDR3 totals 16 residues. The CDR3 nucleotides are TGTGCCACCAGTGATTTGGCTAGCGGGGGATACAATGAGCAGTTCTTC. It is translated as CATSDLASGGYNEQFF.

The rearrangement uses TRBV7-9 and TRBJ1-1; 10 bases agree with TRBD1. The CDR3 is 16 residues long. Losses at the gene ends were 3 bases for V and 4 bases for J; bases not matched to a gene: 8. The germline V gene has CDR1 SEHNR and CDR2 FQNEAQ (reference sequence). The CDR3 protein is CASSFRGGQGGTEAFF. CDR3 bases: TGTGCCAGCAGCTTCCGCGGCGGACAGGGGGGCACTGAAGCTTTCTTT. Supplemented by reference TRBV7-9 and TRBJ1-1, the full variable domain reads DTGVSQNPRHKITKRGQNVTFRCDPISEHNRLYWYRQTLGQGPEFLTYFQNEAQLEKSRLLSDRFSAERPKGSFSTLEIQRTEQGDSAMYLCASSFRGGQGGTEAFFGQGTRLTVV.

The chain combines TRBV11-2 with TRBJ1-1; 7 nucleotides line up with TRBD1. The germline CDR1 and CDR2 sequences are SGHAT and FQNNGV. Unmatched junction bases numbered 8, after V lost 1 base and J lost 0 bases. CDR3 size: 17 residues. The CDR3 sequence is CASSLGPLTGLNTEAFF. As DNA, the CDR3 is TGTGCCAGCAGCTTAGGCCCCCTGACAGGGTTGAACACTGAAGCTTTCTTT.

V and J are TRBV30 and TRBJ2-7; 11 bases map to TRBD1. This CDR3 region has 15 residues. V lost 4 bases, J lost 6 bases, and 11 bases stayed unmatched. Looked up from germline, CDR1 is GTSNPN and CDR2 is SVGIG (reference sequence). The CDR3 sequence is CAWTPAGTGGSEQYF. Written as DNA, the CDR3 is TGTGCCTGGACCCCGGCCGGGACAGGGGGGAGCGAGCAGTACTTC.

The chain carries TRBV15 and TRBJ2-2; weak D call: TRBD2 (5 bases). CDR3 length: 17 amino acids. Per germline, CDR1 LNHNV and CDR2 YYDKDF (reference sequence). Trimming removed 1 base from V and 1 base from J, with 13 bases in between. The CDR3 here is CATSRGRASWNTGELFF. The CDR3 nucleotides are TGTGCCACCAGCAGAGGAAGGGCTAGCTGGAACACCGGGGAGCTGTTTTTT.

The rearrangement uses TRBV28 and TRBJ2-1; 7 bases are a match to TRBD1. Germline CDR1 reads MDHEN; CDR2 reads SYDVKM. The V segment lost 5 bases and the J segment 2 bases; nucleotides outside the gene matches: 9. The CDR3 is 16 amino acids. As DNA, the CDR3 is TGTGCCAGCAGTCTCTCGGGACAGCGAACCTACAATGAGCAGTTCTTC. Protein product: CASSLSGQRTYNEQFF.

For this clone: Other DNA sequences from this sample encode an identical CDR3 as well. The CDR3 nucleotides read TGCGCCAGCAGTCAGGATGTGTTCGCAGAGACCCAGTACTTC. This encodes CASSQDVFAETQYF. J is TRBJ2-5 and V is TRBV5-1, with D unresolved. Trimming pared 5 bases from V and 4 bases from J, leaving 15 bases between. The germline V gene has CDR1 SGHRS and CDR2 YFSETQ. The CDR3 loop spans 14 amino acids.

This chain uses TRBV3-1 (or the pseudogene TRBV3-2) with TRBJ1-1; 8 positions match TRBD1. The V segment lost 4 bases and the J segment 1 base; nucleotides outside the gene matches: 8. Germline-derived CDR1 and CDR2 are LGHDT and YNNKEL (reference sequence). The CDR3 totals 16 residues. CDR3 in amino acids: CASSPPGQDWNTEAFF. Here the CDR3 DNA reads TGTGCCAGCAGCCCTCCGGGACAGGACTGGAACACTGAAGCTTTCTTT.